The rows below give T cell receptor beta chains drawn from one sample of a study of shared clonotypes between healthy human individuals. The table came from immunoSEQ multiplex PCR; TCRdb's copy has only in-frame clones and leaves some out. This table holds about 500,000 clones, more than 70% found once. What was sequenced was PBMCs. The receptors derive from a woman aged 40 to 55 in good health. Some clones in this sample may be carry-over from other donors' samples. The CDR3 runs from the conserved cysteine through the conserved F or W. A D gene is named only where the DNA matches it firmly. Only some rows state a clone size, as once, few, many or a class for expanded clones.

NA TRBJ1-2 TRBV5-4 NA CASSLNIYGYTF TGTGCCAGCAGCTTGAACATCTATGGCTACACCTTC
NA TRBJ1-2 TRBV4-2 NA CASSQGGDGYTF TGTGCCAGCAGCCAAGGGGGGGATGGCTACACCTTC
TRBD1 TRBJ2-1 TRBV29-1 NA CSVEEGTGISYNEQFF TGCAGCGTTGAAGAGGGGACAGGTATTAGCTACAATGAGCAGTTCTTC
NA TRBJ2-1 TRBV5-6 NA CASSYGTSTYNEQFF TGTGCCAGCAGCTATGGGACATCGACCTACAATGAGCAGTTCTTC
TRBD2 TRBJ2-1 TRBV5-6 NA CASSLVGFSGLFYNEQFF TGTGCCAGCAGCTTGGTAGGTTTTAGCGGGCTGTTCTACAATGAGCAGTTCTTC
NA TRBJ2-2 TRBV11-3 NA CASSPIRGASGELFF TGTGCCAGCAGCCCCATAAGGGGGGCGTCCGGGGAGCTGTTTTTT
NA TRBJ2-3 TRBV28 NA CASGGDEGTDTQYF TGTGCCAGCGGCGGAGATGAGGGCACAGATACGCAGTATTTT
NA TRBJ2-2 TRBV15 few CATSREAGSYTGELFF TGTGCCACCAGCAGAGAAGCGGGTTCGTACACCGGGGAGCTGTTTTTT
NA TRBJ2-1 TRBV9 NA CASSVAGLNEQFF TGTGCCAGCAGCGTGGCGGGGCTAAATGAGCAGTTCTTC
NA TRBJ2-5 TRBV5-1 NA CASSLGEGETQYF TGCGCCAGCAGCTTGGGAGAGGGAGAGACCCAGTACTTC
NA TRBJ1-4 TRBV19 many CASSLMATNEKLFF TGTGCCAGTAGTCTGATGGCAACTAATGAAAAACTGTTTTTT
TRBD1 TRBJ2-3 TRBV9 NA CASSVAGTGLPDTQYF TGTGCCAGCAGCGTAGCCGGGACAGGGTTGCCAGATACGCAGTATTTT
NA TRBJ2-7 TRBV28 NA CASRGSGRGYIEQYF TGTGCCAGCAGAGGGTCAGGAAGGGGATATATCGAGCAGTACTTC
TRBD1 TRBJ2-2 TRBV4-3 once CASSRLTGGDTGELFF TGCGCCAGCAGCCGCTTGACAGGGGGCGACACCGGGGAGCTGTTTTTT
NA TRBJ2-7 TRBV5-1 NA CASSGSDPSYEQYF TGCGCCAGCAGTGGGAGCGATCCTTCCTACGAGCAGTACTTC
NA TRBJ1-1 TRBV29-1 NA CSVEGTANTEAFF TGCAGCGTTGAAGGGACAGCGAACACTGAAGCTTTCTTT
NA TRBJ1-2 TRBV7-9 NA CASSLIARGYGYTF TGTGCCAGCAGCTTGATTGCAAGGGGCTATGGCTACACCTTC
NA TRBJ2-1 TRBV29-1 NA CSVWDLGEQFF TGCAGCGTTTGGGACCTCGGGGAGCAGTTCTTC
NA TRBJ2-5 TRBV15 NA CATSRAIGGETQYF TGTGCCACCAGCAGAGCGATTGGGGGAGAGACCCAGTACTTC
NA TRBJ2-1 TRBV29-1 NA CSVVDAGAYFF TGCAGCGTTGTAGACGCGGGGGCGTATTTCTTC
NA TRBJ2-7 TRBV11-2 NA CASSLQADSFYEQYF TGTGCCAGCAGCTTACAGGCAGATTCTTTCTACGAGCAGTACTTC
NA TRBJ2-1 TRBV7-9 few CASSSNPMGGQFF TGTGCCAGCAGCTCCAACCCAATGGGCGGGCAGTTCTTC
TRBD1 TRBJ2-7 TRBV28 NA CASSLIGQGRSYEQYF TGTGCCAGCAGTTTGATAGGACAGGGACGCTCCTACGAGCAGTACTTC
NA TRBJ1-5 TRBV6-1 NA CASSEATGGDQPQHF TGTGCCAGCAGTGAAGCCACGGGAGGGGATCAGCCCCAGCATTTT
TRBD1 TRBJ2-3 TRBV7-7 NA CASSPGTGSTDTQYF TGTGCTAGCAGCCCCGGGACAGGTAGCACAGATACGCAGTATTTT
NA TRBJ1-5 TRBV28 NA CASSLLGRSQPQHF TGTGCCAGCAGTCTCCTCGGCCGGTCTCAGCCCCAGCATTTT
NA TRBJ2-3 TRBV5-1 NA CASNPTVSTDTQYF TGCGCCAGCAACCCTACCGTGAGCACAGATACGCAGTATTTT
NA TRBJ2-3 TRBV7-8 NA CASSNAGAANTQYF TGTGCCAGCAGCAATGCTGGGGCAGCGAATACGCAGTATTTT
NA TRBJ2-5 TRBV27 NA CASSLSWSLVETQYF TGTGCCAGCAGTTTATCGTGGTCGCTCGTGGAGACCCAGTACTTC
NA TRBJ1-5 TRBV6-1 NA CASSVLSGYSNQPQHF TGTGCCAGCAGTGTTCTATCGGGTTATAGCAATCAGCCCCAGCATTTT
TRBD1 TRBJ1-5 TRBV7-2 NA CASSADRGNQPQHF TGTGCCAGCAGCGCCGACAGGGGGAATCAGCCCCAGCATTTT
NA TRBJ2-1 TRBV2 NA CASSSSFEQFF TGTGCCAGCAGTTCTAGCTTTGAGCAGTTCTTC
NA TRBJ1-1 TRBV28 NA CASSAYLDGNTEAFF TGTGCCAGCAGTGCCTACTTGGACGGGAACACTGAAGCTTTCTTT
NA TRBJ2-5 TRBV5-1 NA CASSFGLPQETQYF TGCGCCAGCAGCTTTGGGCTCCCCCAAGAGACCCAGTACTTC
NA TRBJ1-4 TRBV7-8 NA CASSEVGGGGEKLFF TGTGCCAGCAGCGAAGTGGGGGGAGGTGGAGAAAAACTGTTTTTT
NA TRBJ2-7 TRBV29-1 NA CSATISGTYEQYF TGCAGCGCAACTATTAGCGGAACCTACGAGCAGTACTTC
TRBD2 TRBJ2-5 TRBV27 few CASQASGREETQYF TGTGCCAGCCAGGCTAGCGGGCGGGAGGAGACCCAGTACTTC
NA TRBJ2-3 TRBV9 NA CASSVTPWVRSSTDTQYF TGTGCCAGCAGCGTAACCCCCTGGGTGCGGTCTAGCACAGATACGCAGTATTTT
TRBD2 TRBJ2-5 TRBV18 NA CASAPLAGASETQYF TGTGCCAGCGCACCCCTAGCGGGAGCCTCTGAGACCCAGTACTTC
TRBD2 TRBJ2-2 TRBV7-2 NA CASSGRRGGGTGELFF TGTGCCAGCAGCGGCCGTCGGGGGGGCGGCACCGGGGAGCTGTTTTTT
NA TRBJ2-7 TRBV18 NA CASSPDQLGSYEQYF TGTGCCAGCTCACCGGACCAGCTGGGGTCCTACGAGCAGTACTTC
NA TRBJ2-2 TRBV2 NA CASSEVWTRLERNTGELFF TGTGCCAGCAGTGAAGTTTGGACCAGGTTGGAACGGAACACCGGGGAGCTGTTTTTT
TRBD1 TRBJ1-2 TRBV28 NA CASSLPGQGGYGYTF TGTGCCAGCAGTTTACCCGGACAGGGGGGATATGGCTACACCTTC
NA TRBJ2-1 TRBV18 NA CASSPPGIGEQFF TGTGCCAGCTCACCACCGGGGATTGGGGAGCAGTTCTTC
NA TRBJ1-2 TRBV4-1 NA CASSQTGDYGYTF TGCGCCAGCAGCCAAACAGGCGATTATGGCTACACCTTC
NA TRBJ2-7 TRBV19 NA CASSFSGSTPYEQYF TGTGCCAGTAGTTTCTCGGGCTCGACCCCCTACGAGCAGTACTTC
NA TRBJ2-3 TRBV7-8 NA CASSLSLAADTQYF TGTGCCAGCAGCTTGTCCCTAGCAGCAGATACGCAGTATTTT
NA TRBJ2-2 TRBV7-8 many CASSGTGLTGELFF TGTGCCAGCAGCGGTACAGGGTTGACCGGGGAGCTGTTTTTT
NA TRBJ2-7 TRBV10-3 NA CAISESVSAAAYEQYF TGTGCCATCAGTGAGTCCGTGTCAGCGGCGGCCTACGAGCAGTACTTC
NA TRBJ2-1 TRBV1 NA CTSSQGNGRTYNEQFF TGCACCAGCAGCCAAGGGAACGGGAGAACCTACAATGAGCAGTTCTTC
NA TRBJ1-2 TRBV28 few CASSLVSYGYTF TGTGCCAGCAGTTTGGTCAGCTATGGCTACACCTTC
NA TRBJ2-7 TRBV7-8 NA CASSKTSLGAGKNEQYF TGTGCCAGCAGTAAAACCAGCCTGGGGGCAGGGAAGAACGAGCAGTACTTC
NA TRBJ2-7 TRBV14 once CASSQDRYEQYF TGTGCCAGCAGCCAAGATAGGTACGAGCAGTACTTC
NA TRBJ1-1 TRBV29-1 NA CSTLLGTEAFF TGCAGCACCCTCCTAGGCACTGAAGCTTTCTTT